This T cell receptor (beta chain) was sequenced for a study of regulatory T cells in long-lasting Graves disease. Across the study: By definition, persistent Graves' disease involved antithyroid drugs for over 5 years alongside positive TSH receptor antibodies. General study points: The study examined only peripheral blood, not thyroid tissue. A greater number of public clonotypes (2,741) was shared by persistent patients than by new patients (about 880).

This clonotype appeared a few times. The antigen is unknown. To make TCR beta libraries, researchers used iRepertoire HTBI primers and Arm-PCR of CDR3 regions. TCRdb fed the multiplex PCR reads into MiXCR, producing one record per CDR3 protein. Of more than 650,000 distinct CDR3 sequences detected, 30% appear once; the ten largest clones hold about 42%. CDR1 and CDR2 from the germline V gene are MNHNS and SASEGT. This CDR3 has 15 amino acids. Trimming took 7 bases from V and 0 from J, leaving 13 bases between them. As for time point: persistent/refractory GD, antithyroid drugs over 5 years with positive TRAb. After RNA was extracted from PBMCs, the TCR library was made from it.

This specimen consisted of peripheral blood mononuclear cells (PBMCs), obtained when the disease was refractory, from a patient treated with antithyroid drugs. This TCR came from a female donor with Graves disease. The chain links TRBV6-1 to TRBJ1-5; D gene ambiguous. CDR3 sequence reads: CASNDVQYSNQPQHF. CDR3 nucleotide sequence: TGTGCCAGCAACGATGTGCAGTATAGCAATCAGCCCCAGCATTTT.